The entry below gives a single T cell receptor beta chain sequence along with its context. Per the original methods: Estimated nucleated cell counts came from reference gene primer amplification. The table came from immunoSEQ multiplex PCR; TCRdb's copy has only in-frame clones and leaves some out. The V and J calls and clone size are taken from that table; D and trimming were inferred from the DNA. The sample consists of about 220,000 clones, roughly 85% of them appearing once. Patients from Seattle were sampled longitudinally, starting during active infection. The data originate from a study of blood T cell repertoires in COVID-19. The wider study: Sources were T cells, B-cell-depleted T cells, or PBMCs; the material itself was cDNA or gDNA.

After removal of 0 bases from V and 2 bases from J, the junction contained 3 bases not matched to a gene. Per germline, CDR1 SGHAT and CDR2 FQNNGV. The length of the CDR3 is 16 residues. The receptor comes from a woman aged 70 to 79 with COVID-19, enrolled during active disease. V and J are TRBV11-2 and TRBJ2-3, with 9 bases fitting TRBD2. The sequencing sample was made of peripheral blood. In DNA form, the CDR3 reads TGTGCCAGCAGCTTAGAGGAGCGGGGGGCCACAGATACGCAGTATTTT. Translated, it gives CASSLEERGATDTQYF.